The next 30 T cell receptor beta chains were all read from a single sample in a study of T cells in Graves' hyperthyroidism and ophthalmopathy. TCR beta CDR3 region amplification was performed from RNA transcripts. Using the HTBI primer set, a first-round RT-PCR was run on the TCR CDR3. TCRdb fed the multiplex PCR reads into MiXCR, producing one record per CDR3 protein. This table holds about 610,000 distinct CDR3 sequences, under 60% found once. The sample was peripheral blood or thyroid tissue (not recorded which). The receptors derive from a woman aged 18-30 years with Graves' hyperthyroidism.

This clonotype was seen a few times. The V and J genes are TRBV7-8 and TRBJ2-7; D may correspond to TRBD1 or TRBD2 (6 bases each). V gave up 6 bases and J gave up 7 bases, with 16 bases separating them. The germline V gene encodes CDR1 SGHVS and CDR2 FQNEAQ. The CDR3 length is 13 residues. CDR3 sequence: CASRPRGANEQYF. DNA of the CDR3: TGTGCCAGCAGGCCGAGGGGGGCCAATGAGCAGTACTTC.

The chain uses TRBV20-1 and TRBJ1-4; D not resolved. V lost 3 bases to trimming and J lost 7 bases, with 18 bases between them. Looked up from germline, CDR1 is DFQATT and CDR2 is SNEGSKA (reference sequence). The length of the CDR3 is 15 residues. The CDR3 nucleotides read TGCAGTGCTAGTACTCCCCAACGGGAGGGTGAAAAACTGTTTTTT. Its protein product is CSASTPQREGEKLFF.

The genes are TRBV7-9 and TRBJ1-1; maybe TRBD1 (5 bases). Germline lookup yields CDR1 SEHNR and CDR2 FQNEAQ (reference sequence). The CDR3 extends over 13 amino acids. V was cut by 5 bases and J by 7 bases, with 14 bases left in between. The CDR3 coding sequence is TGTGCCAGCAGCCCCTCGACAGAGCTTGAAGCTTTCTTT. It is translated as CASSPSTELEAFF. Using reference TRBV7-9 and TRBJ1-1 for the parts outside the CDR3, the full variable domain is DTGVSQNPRHKITKRGQNVTFRCDPISEHNRLYWYRQTLGQGPEFLTYFQNEAQLEKSRLLSDRFSAERPKGSFSTLEIQRTEQGDSAMYLCASSPSTELEAFFGQGTRLTVV.

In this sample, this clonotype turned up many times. This CDR3 reads CASSSTRETGWSEQYF. In DNA form, the CDR3 reads TGTGCCAGTAGTTCTACTCGGGAGACAGGGTGGAGCGAGCAGTACTTC. This sequence joins TRBV19 and TRBJ2-7; tentatively, D is TRBD1 (7 bases). CDR1 is LNHDA, CDR2 SQIVND, per germline (reference sequence). The length of the CDR3 is 16 residues. Trimming took 5 bases from V and 6 from J, leaving 23 bases between them.

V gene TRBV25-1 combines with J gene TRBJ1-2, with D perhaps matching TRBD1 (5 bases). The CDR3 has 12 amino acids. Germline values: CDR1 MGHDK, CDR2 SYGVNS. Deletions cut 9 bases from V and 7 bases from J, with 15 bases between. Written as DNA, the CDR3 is TGTGCCAGTTACTCGAGCGGGGGTGGCTACACCTTC. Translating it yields CASYSSGGGYTF.

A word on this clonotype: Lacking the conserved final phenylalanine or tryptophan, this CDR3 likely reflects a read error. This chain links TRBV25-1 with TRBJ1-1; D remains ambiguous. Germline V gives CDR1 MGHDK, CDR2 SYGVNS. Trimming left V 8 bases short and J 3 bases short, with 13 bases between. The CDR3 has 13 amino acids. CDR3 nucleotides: TGTGCCAGCTCGCCAAGGGTGGACACTGAAGCTTTCCTT. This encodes CASSPRVDTEAFL.

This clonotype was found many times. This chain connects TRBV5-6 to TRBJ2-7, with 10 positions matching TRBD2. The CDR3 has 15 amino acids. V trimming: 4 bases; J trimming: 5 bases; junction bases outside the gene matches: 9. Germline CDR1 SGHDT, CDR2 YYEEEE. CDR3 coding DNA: TGTGCCAGCAGCGTAGCGACTAGCGGGCTCGACGAGCAGTACTTC. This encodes CASSVATSGLDEQYF.

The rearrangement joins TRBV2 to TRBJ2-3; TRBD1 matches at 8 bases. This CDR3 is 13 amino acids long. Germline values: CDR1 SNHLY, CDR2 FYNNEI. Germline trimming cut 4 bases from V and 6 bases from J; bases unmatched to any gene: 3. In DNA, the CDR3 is TGTGCCAGCAGTGGCCAGGGGGCGGATACGCAGTATTTT. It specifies CASSGQGADTQYF. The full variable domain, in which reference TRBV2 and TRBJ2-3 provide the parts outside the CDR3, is EPEVTQTPSHQVTQMGQEVILRCVPISNHLYFYWYRQILGQKVEFLVSFYNNEISEKSEIFDDQFSVERPDGSNFTLKIRSTKLEDSAMYFCASSGQGADTQYFGPGTRLTVL.

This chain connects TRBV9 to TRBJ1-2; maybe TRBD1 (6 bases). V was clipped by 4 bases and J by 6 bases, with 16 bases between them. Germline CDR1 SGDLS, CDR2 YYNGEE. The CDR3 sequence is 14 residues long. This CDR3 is CASSMGGGANGYTF. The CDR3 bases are TGTGCCAGCAGCATGGGGGGGGGCGCGAATGGCTACACCTTC.

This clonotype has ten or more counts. The CDR3 sequence: CASSLGLAGRYEQYF. DNA for the CDR3: TGTGCCAGCAGCCTAGGACTAGCGGGGCGCTACGAGCAGTACTTC. The genes are TRBV7-6 and TRBJ2-7; TRBD2 matches at 12 bases. The junction had 5 bases not matched to a gene; V was cut back by 5 bases and J by 3 bases. Germline CDR1 SGHVS, CDR2 FNYEAQ. The CDR3 length is 15 residues.

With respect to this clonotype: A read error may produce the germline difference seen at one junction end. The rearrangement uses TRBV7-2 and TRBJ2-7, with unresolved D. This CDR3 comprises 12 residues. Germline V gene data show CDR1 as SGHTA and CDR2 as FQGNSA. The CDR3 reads CASSFQGLEKYF. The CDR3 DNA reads TGTGCCAGCAGCTTCCAAGGCCTCGAGAAGTACTTC.

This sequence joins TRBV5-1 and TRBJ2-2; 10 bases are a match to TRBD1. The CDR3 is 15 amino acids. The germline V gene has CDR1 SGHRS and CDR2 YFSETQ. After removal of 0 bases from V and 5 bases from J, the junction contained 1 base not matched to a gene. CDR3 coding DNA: TGCGCCAGCAGCTTGGAGGGACAGGGGACCGGGGAGCTGTTTTTT. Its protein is CASSLEGQGTGELFF.

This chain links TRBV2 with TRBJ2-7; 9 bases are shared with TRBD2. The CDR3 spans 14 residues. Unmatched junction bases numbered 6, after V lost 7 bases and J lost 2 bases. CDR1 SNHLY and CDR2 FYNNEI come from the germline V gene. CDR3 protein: CASTSGIATYEQYF. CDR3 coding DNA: TGTGCCAGCACTAGCGGGATCGCGACCTACGAGCAGTACTTC.

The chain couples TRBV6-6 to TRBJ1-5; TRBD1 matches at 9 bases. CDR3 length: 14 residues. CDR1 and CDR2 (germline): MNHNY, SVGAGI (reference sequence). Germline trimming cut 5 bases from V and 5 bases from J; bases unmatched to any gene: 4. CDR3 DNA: TGTGCCAGCAGTCACGACAGGGGGGATCAGCCCCAGCATTTT. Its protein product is CASSHDRGDQPQHF.

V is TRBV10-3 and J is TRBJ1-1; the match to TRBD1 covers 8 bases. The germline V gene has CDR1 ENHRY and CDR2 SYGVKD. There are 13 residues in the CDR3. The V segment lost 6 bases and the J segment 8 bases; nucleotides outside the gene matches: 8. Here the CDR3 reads CAIRRSQGAEAFF. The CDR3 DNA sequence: TGTGCCATCAGACGAAGTCAGGGGGCCGAAGCTTTCTTT.

This chain's CDR3 is CASSIRGPQPQHF. The CDR3 DNA is TGTGCCAGTAGTATAAGAGGCCCTCAGCCCCAGCATTTT. The rearrangement joins TRBV19 to TRBJ1-5; D is undetermined. The CDR3 consists of 13 residues. V lost 2 bases, J lost 6 bases, and 8 bases lay in between. From germline, CDR1 is LNHDA and CDR2 SQIVND (reference sequence). The full variable domain, its missing parts supplied by reference TRBV19 and TRBJ1-5, is DGGITQSPKYLFRKEGQNVTLSCEQNLNHDAMYWYRQDPGQGLRLIYYSQIVNDFQKGDIAEGYSVSREKKESFPLTVTSAQKNPTAFYLCASSIRGPQPQHFGDGTRLSIL.

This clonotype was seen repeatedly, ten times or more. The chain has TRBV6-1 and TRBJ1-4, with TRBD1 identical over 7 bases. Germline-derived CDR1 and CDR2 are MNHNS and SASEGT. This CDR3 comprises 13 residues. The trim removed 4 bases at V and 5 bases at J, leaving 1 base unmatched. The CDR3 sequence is CASSGGQNEKLFF. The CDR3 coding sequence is TGTGCCAGCAGTGGGGGACAGAATGAAAAACTGTTTTTT.

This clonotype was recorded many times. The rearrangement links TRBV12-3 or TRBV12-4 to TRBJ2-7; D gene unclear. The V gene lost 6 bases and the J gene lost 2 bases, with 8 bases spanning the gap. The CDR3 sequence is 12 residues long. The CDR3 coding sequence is TGTGCCAGCAGCCTACATACCTACGAGCAGTACTTC. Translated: CASSLHTYEQYF.

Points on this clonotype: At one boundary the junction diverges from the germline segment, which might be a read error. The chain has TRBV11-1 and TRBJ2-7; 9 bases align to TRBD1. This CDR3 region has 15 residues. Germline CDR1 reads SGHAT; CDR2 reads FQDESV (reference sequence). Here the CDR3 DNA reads TGTGCCAGCAGCCCACAGGGGGCCCGCTCCTACGAGCAGCACTTC. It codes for CASSPQGARSYEQHF.

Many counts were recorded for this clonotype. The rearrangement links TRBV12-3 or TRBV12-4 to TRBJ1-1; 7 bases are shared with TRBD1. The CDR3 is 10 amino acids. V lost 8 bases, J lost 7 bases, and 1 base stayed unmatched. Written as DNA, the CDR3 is TGTGCCAGCGGGGACAGTGAAGCTTTCTTT. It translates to CASGDSEAFF.

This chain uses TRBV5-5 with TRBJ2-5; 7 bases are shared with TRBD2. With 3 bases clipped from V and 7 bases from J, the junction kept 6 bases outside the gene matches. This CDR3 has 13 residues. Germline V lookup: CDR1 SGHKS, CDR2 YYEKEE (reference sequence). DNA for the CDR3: TGTGCCAGCAGCTGGGAGGGTGGAGGGACCCAGTACTTC. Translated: CASSWEGGGTQYF.

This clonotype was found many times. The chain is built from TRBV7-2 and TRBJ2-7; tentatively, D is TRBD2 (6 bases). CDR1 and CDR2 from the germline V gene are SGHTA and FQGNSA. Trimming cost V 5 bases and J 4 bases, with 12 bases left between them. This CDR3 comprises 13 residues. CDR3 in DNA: TGTGCCAGCAGCCTCACACTAGCTTACGAGCAGTACTTC. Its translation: CASSLTLAYEQYF.

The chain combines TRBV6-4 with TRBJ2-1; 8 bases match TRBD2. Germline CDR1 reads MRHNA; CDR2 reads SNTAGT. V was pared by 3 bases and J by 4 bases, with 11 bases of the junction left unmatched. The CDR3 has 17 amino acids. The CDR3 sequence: CASSDSLHLAGYNEQFF. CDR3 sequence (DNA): TGTGCCAGCAGTGATTCCCTCCACCTAGCGGGTTACAATGAGCAGTTCTTC.

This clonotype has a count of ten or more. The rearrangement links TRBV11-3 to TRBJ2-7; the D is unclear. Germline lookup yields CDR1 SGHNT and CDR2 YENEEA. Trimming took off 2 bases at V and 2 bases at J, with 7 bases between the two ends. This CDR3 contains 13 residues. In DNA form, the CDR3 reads TGTGCCAGCAGCTTACCACCCGCCTACGAGCAGTACTTC. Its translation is CASSLPPAYEQYF.

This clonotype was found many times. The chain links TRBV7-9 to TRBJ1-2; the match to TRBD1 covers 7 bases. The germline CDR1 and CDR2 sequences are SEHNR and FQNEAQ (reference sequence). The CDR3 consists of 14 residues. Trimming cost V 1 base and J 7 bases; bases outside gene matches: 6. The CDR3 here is CASSLVVTGSGYTF. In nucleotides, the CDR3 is TGTGCCAGCAGCTTAGTTGTGACAGGGAGTGGCTACACCTTC.

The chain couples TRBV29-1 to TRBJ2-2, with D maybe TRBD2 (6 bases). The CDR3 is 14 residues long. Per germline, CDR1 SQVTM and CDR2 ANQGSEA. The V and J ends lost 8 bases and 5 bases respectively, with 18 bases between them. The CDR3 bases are TGCAGCAGTGAAAGACAGCGGGTGACCGGGGAGCTGTTTTTT. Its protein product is CSSERQRVTGELFF.

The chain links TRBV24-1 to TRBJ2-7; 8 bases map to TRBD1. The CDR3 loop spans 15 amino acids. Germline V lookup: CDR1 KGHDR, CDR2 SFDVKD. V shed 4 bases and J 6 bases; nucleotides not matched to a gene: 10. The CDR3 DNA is TGTGCCACCAGTGAGGCCGGGACAGGCCCCTCCGAGCAGTACTTC. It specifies CATSEAGTGPSEQYF.

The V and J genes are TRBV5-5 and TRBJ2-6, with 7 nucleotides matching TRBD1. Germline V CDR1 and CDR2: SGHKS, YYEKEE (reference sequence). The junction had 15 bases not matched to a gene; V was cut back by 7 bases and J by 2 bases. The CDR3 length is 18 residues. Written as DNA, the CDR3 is TGTGCCAGCGGCTCCCTGGGGACAGAAAGTACTGGGGCCAACGTCCTGACTTTC. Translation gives CASGSLGTESTGANVLTF.

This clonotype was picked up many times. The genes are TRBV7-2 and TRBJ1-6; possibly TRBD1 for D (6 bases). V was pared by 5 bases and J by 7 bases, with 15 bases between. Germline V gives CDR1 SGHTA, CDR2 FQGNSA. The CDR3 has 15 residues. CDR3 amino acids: CASSLGPDRNSPLHF. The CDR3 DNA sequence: TGTGCCAGCAGCCTGGGACCCGACAGGAATTCACCCCTCCACTTT.

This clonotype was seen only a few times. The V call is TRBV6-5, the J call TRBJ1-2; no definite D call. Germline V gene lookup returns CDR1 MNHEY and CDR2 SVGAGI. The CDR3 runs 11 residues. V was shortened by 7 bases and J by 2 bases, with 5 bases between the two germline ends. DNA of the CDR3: TGTGCCAGCAAGGGAAACTATGGCTACACCTTC. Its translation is CASKGNYGYTF.